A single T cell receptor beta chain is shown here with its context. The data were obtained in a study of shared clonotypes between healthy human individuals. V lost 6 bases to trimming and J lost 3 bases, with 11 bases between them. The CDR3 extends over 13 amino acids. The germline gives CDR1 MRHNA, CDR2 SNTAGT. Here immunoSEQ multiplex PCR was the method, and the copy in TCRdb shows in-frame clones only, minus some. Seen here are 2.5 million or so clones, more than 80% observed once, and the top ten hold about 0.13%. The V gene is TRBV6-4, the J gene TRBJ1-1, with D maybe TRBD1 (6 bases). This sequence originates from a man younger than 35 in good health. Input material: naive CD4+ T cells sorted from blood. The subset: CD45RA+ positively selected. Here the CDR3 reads CASRQGVDTEAFF. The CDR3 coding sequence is TGTGCCAGCAGACAGGGCGTAGACACTGAAGCTTTCTTT.